This T cell receptor beta chain comes out of a study of siplizumab effects on memory and regulatory T cells. The method was immunoSEQ multiplex PCR; TCRdb's version includes in-frame clones alone and lacks a portion of them. The sample holds 90,000 to 110,000 clones, just over 90% seen once. The CDR3 consists of 17 residues. From germline, CDR1 is SGHRS and CDR2 YFSETQ. Trimming shortened V by 4 bases and J by 7 bases, and 23 bases separated the two germline ends. Comments on this clone: Its antigen remains unidentified.

Points from the study as a whole: Naive T cells apparently outstripped memory cells in diversity and seemed major alloresponse contributors.

The sequence derives from a human donor in good health. The chain couples TRBV5-1 to TRBJ1-4; tentative D call: TRBD1 (5 bases). The specimen sequenced was Tregs sorted from blood. The CDR3 region is CASSAEVWGFRGEKLFF. The CDR3 DNA follows: TGCGCCAGCAGCGCGGAGGTGTGGGGATTTAGGGGTGAAAAACTGTTTTTT.